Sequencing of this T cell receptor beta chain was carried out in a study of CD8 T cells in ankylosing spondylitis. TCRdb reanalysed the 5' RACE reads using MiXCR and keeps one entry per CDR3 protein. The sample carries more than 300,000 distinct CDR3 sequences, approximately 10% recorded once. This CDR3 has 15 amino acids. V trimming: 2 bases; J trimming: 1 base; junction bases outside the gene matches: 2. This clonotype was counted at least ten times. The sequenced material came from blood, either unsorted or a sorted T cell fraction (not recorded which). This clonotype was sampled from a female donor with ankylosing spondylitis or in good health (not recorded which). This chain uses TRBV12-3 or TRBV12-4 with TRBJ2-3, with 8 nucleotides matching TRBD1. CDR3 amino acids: CASSLMTGGTDTQYF. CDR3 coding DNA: TGTGCCAGCAGTTTAATGACAGGGGGCACAGATACGCAGTATTTT.